This passage covers 21 T cell receptor beta chains from one sample sequenced in a study of T cells after posttransplantation cyclophosphamide. Controls had myeloablative marrow grafts with methotrexate and calcineurin inhibitor, sampled at 1 year. Sequencing used immunoSEQ multiplex PCR; TCRdb keeps in-frame clones, though not all of them. Of about 22,000 clones detected, roughly 90% appear once; the ten largest clones hold 7% to 9.5%. The input for sequencing was PBMCs, taken after an allogeneic stem cell transplant with a calcineurin inhibitor and methotrexate. The receptors were sampled from a female patient aged 50 to 60 who received an allogeneic stem cell transplant from an unrelated donor, was CMV-positive, and had chronic GVHD only. Part of the T cell pool may stem from the graft donor.

The rearrangement links TRBV29-1 to TRBJ2-1; 12 nucleotides align to TRBD2. The CDR3 covers 17 residues. The ends lost 2 bases at V and 5 bases at J; junction bases unmatched: 10. The germline gives CDR1 SQVTM, CDR2 ANQGSEA. The CDR3 here is CSVEWLAGGVYNNEQFF. DNA for the CDR3: TGCAGCGTTGAATGGCTAGCGGGAGGGGTTTATAACAATGAGCAGTTCTTC.

The V and J genes are TRBV28 and TRBJ1-2; D possibly corresponds to TRBD1 (5 bases). The germline V and J ends were trimmed by 6 bases and 5 bases, with 13 bases remaining between them. The CDR3 extends over 13 amino acids. CDR1 is MDHEN, CDR2 SYDVKM, per germline. The DNA for the CDR3 is TGTGCCAGCAGCCTACCGACAGATTATGGCTACACCTTC. Its protein product is CASSLPTDYGYTF.

The chain carries TRBV27 and TRBJ2-7, with unresolved D. The CDR3 is 13 residues long. Germline V CDR1 and CDR2: MNHEY, SMNVEV (reference sequence). Trimming took off 5 bases at V and 7 bases at J, with 15 bases between the two ends. CDR3 protein: CASSSWNAREQYF. The DNA of the CDR3 is TGTGCCAGCAGTAGCTGGAACGCCAGGGAGCAGTACTTC.

The rearrangement joins TRBV29-1 to TRBJ2-2, with TRBD2 matching over 7 bases. This CDR3 has 15 residues. CDR1 and CDR2 (germline): SQVTM, ANQGSEA. J lost 4 bases, V lost 4 bases, and 9 bases had no gene match. Here the CDR3 reads CSVGSRAGATGELFF. DNA for the CDR3: TGCAGCGTTGGAAGTCGTGCGGGAGCCACCGGGGAGCTGTTTTTT.

The chain couples TRBV28 to TRBJ2-1; TRBD2 matches at 8 bases. In germline, CDR1 is MDHEN, CDR2 SYDVKM. The V and J ends lost 6 bases and 7 bases, in that order; junction bases with no gene match: 14. The CDR3 extends over 16 amino acids. CDR3 loop: CASRDKGLVVGNEQFF. CDR3 bases: TGTGCCAGCAGGGATAAGGGACTAGTGGTCGGGAATGAGCAGTTCTTC. Full variable domain (remainder filled in from reference TRBV28 and TRBJ2-1): DVKVTQSSRYLVKRTGEKVFLECVQDMDHENMFWYRQDPGLGLRLIYFSYDVKMKEKGDIPEGYSVSREKKERFSLILESASTNQTSMYLCASRDKGLVVGNEQFFGPGTRLTVL.

The chain combines TRBV7-2 with TRBJ1-5; no clear D gene. Trimming removed 5 bases at V and 1 base at J, with 15 bases between. The CDR3 spans 16 residues. Germline V gives CDR1 SGHTA, CDR2 FQGNSA. The CDR3 DNA sequence: TGTGCCAGCAGCCCTACGACCGCCGGGAGCAATCAGCCCCAGCATTTT. As protein: CASSPTTAGSNQPQHF.

This chain's CDR3 is CASRLTSGYSYEQYF. In DNA, the CDR3 is TGTGCCAGCAGGCTGACTAGCGGTTACTCCTACGAGCAGTACTTC. This chain joins TRBV7-9 and TRBJ2-7; TRBD2 aligns across 9 bases. This CDR3 comprises 15 residues. Trimming cost V 6 bases and J 0 bases; bases outside gene matches: 6. CDR1 and CDR2 (germline): SEHNR, FQNEAQ (reference sequence). Filled out from reference TRBV7-9 and TRBJ2-7, the complete variable domain reads DTGVSQNPRHKITKRGQNVTFRCDPISEHNRLYWYRQTLGQGPEFLTYFQNEAQLEKSRLLSDRFSAERPKGSFSTLEIQRTEQGDSAMYLCASRLTSGYSYEQYFGPGTRLTVT.

This clone has just a few counts. This chain joins TRBV7-2 and TRBJ2-3; 8 bases are shared with TRBD1. Germline values: CDR1 SGHTA, CDR2 FQGNSA. Unmatched junction bases numbered 6, after V lost 4 bases and J lost 3 bases. CDR3 length: 15 amino acids. The CDR3 nucleotides read TGTGCCAGCAGCTACGCTCGACAGGGGACAGATACGCAGTATTTT. It specifies CASSYARQGTDTQYF.

This chain uses TRBV19 with TRBJ2-3; maybe TRBD2 (5 bases). The germline CDR1 and CDR2 sequences are LNHDA and SQIVND (reference sequence). The V end lost 5 bases, the J end lost 2 bases, and 11 bases lay between the germline ends. The CDR3 has 14 amino acids. CDR3 region: CASSYGGPTDTQYF. CDR3 nucleotide sequence: TGTGCCAGTAGTTACGGAGGCCCCACAGATACGCAGTATTTT.

The gene calls are TRBV7-9 and TRBJ2-4; TRBD1 is a possible D gene (6 bases). Between the trimmed V and J ends, which lost 10 bases and 3 bases, there was a span of 22 bases. CDR1 SEHNR and CDR2 FQNEAQ come from the germline V gene (reference sequence). The CDR3 loop spans 16 amino acids. This chain's CDR3 is CATKSLNQGNKNIQYF. The CDR3 DNA is TGTGCCACCAAGAGTCTAAACCAGGGGAACAAAAACATTCAGTACTTC.

The rearrangement links TRBV9 to TRBJ2-1; 7 bases match TRBD2. CDR3 length: 11 amino acids. The ends lost 2 bases at V and 13 bases at J; junction bases unmatched: 3. CDR1 is SGDLS and CDR2 is YYNGEE in the germline V gene. The CDR3 protein is CASSVGTKQFF. The CDR3 bases are TGTGCCAGCAGCGTCGGGACTAAACAGTTCTTC.

The chain employs TRBV7-3 and TRBJ2-2; D perhaps matches TRBD1 (5 bases). Trimming left V 5 bases short and J 7 bases short, with 11 bases between. CDR1 is SGHTA, CDR2 FQGTGA, per germline. The CDR3 loop spans 13 amino acids. The CDR3 DNA reads as TGTGCCAGCAGCCGTAGGGGCAACGGGGAGCTGTTTTTT. Its protein is CASSRRGNGELFF.

This chain links TRBV5-4 with TRBJ1-6, with a tentative D call TRBD1 (5 bases). CDR1 SGHNT and CDR2 YYREEE come from the germline V gene (reference sequence). The CDR3 length is 13 residues. CDR3 in DNA: TGTGCGCAGGGACTGGGCGGGAATTCACCCCTCCACTTT. Translated, it gives CAQGLGGNSPLHF.

J is TRBJ1-2 and V is TRBV6-5; no firm D call. Trimming removed 2 bases at V and 6 bases at J, with 4 bases between. This CDR3 comprises 11 residues. Germline CDR1 reads MNHEY; CDR2 reads SVGAGI. The CDR3 sequence: CASSYLDGYTF. For the CDR3, the DNA is TGTGCCAGCAGTTACCTCGATGGCTACACCTTC.

The table lists this clone with a count of one. The rearrangement uses TRBV4-1 and TRBJ2-7; D is unclear. The CDR3 has 15 residues. CDR1 MGHRA and CDR2 YSYEKL come from the germline V gene. Trimming cost V 0 bases and J 1 base, with 10 bases left between them. The CDR3 coding sequence is TGCGCCAGCAGCCAAGATCGCGCAGCGTCCTACGAGCAGTACTTC. It translates to CASSQDRAASYEQYF.

For the CDR3, the DNA is TGCGCCAGCAGCCGTATCCTACTAGCGGGCATAGATACGCAGTATTTT. Its translation is CASSRILLAGIDTQYF. This chain uses TRBV4-1 with TRBJ2-3, with 9 bases matching TRBD2. J gave up 5 bases and V 4 bases, and 10 bases lay outside the gene matches. The CDR3 runs to 16 residues. Germline V gives CDR1 MGHRA, CDR2 YSYEKL.

This clone was found once. J is TRBJ1-5 and V is TRBV5-6, with a weak D call TRBD1 (5 bases). CDR3 length: 18 residues. The V end was cut by 1 base, the J end by 4 bases, with 21 bases between. The germline gives CDR1 SGHDT, CDR2 YYEEEE. DNA of the CDR3: TGTGCCAGCAGCTTGCGGGGGGGGTTTCGGAGTTGGAATCAGCCCCAGCATTTT. Translating gives CASSLRGGFRSWNQPQHF.

This clone was detected only once. The chain carries TRBV30 and TRBJ2-3; weak D call: TRBD2 (6 bases). The CDR3 runs 16 residues. V shed 0 bases and J shed 0 bases, with 13 bases lying between them. CDR1 is GTSNPN, CDR2 SVGIG, per germline (reference sequence). The CDR3 sequence: CAWSVALAMSTDTQYF. CDR3 DNA: TGTGCCTGGAGTGTAGCACTAGCAATGAGCACAGATACGCAGTATTTT. The full variable domain, rest sourced from reference TRBV30 and TRBJ2-3, is SQTIHQWPATLVQPVGSPLSLECTVEGTSNPNLYWYRQAAGRGLQLLFYSVGIGQISSEVPQNLSASRPQDRQFILSSKKLLLSDSGFYLCAWSVALAMSTDTQYFGPGTRLTVL.

The chain joins TRBV30 to TRBJ2-7, with 11 nucleotides matching TRBD2. CDR1 and CDR2 from the germline V gene are GTSNPN and SVGIG (reference sequence). This CDR3 is built from 14 residues. Unmatched junction bases numbered 5, after V lost 5 bases and J lost 2 bases. The CDR3 DNA reads TGTGCCTGGCGAATAGCGGGAGGGCCCTACGAGCAGTACTTC. Translating it yields CAWRIAGGPYEQYF.

This chain uses TRBV28 with TRBJ2-1, with 9 bases aligning to TRBD2. V gave up 3 bases and J gave up 2 bases; unmatched junction bases: 8. This CDR3 comprises 17 residues. The V gene's germline CDR1 is MDHEN and CDR2 SYDVKM. CDR3 amino acids: CASSLRIAGVTYNEQFF. The DNA for the CDR3 is TGTGCCAGCAGTTTGAGGATAGCGGGAGTTACCTACAATGAGCAGTTCTTC. Combining the CDR3 with reference TRBV28 and TRBJ2-1 gives the whole variable domain DVKVTQSSRYLVKRTGEKVFLECVQDMDHENMFWYRQDPGLGLRLIYFSYDVKMKEKGDIPEGYSVSREKKERFSLILESASTNQTSMYLCASSLRIAGVTYNEQFFGPGTRLTVL.

A single count supports this clone. The V gene is TRBV28, the J gene TRBJ2-7; D is possibly TRBD1 (5 bases). CDR3 length equals 15 residues. The V gene's germline CDR1 is MDHEN and CDR2 SYDVKM. Between the trimmed V and J ends, which lost 5 bases and 0 bases, there was a span of 14 bases. CDR3 nucleotides: TGTGCCAGCAGTCTATTGACAGTAAGCTCCTACGAGCAGTACTTC. Translating it yields CASSLLTVSSYEQYF.